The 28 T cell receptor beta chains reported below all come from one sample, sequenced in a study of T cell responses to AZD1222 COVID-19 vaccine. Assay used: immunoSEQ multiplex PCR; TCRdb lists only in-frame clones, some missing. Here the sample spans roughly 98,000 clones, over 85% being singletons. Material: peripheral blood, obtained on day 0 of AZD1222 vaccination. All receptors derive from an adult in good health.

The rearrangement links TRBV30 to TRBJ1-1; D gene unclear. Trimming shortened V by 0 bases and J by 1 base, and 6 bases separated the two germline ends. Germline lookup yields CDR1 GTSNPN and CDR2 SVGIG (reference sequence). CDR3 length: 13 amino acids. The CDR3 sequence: CAWSVSRNTEAFF. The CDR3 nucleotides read TGTGCCTGGAGTGTGTCCAGGAACACTGAAGCTTTCTTT.

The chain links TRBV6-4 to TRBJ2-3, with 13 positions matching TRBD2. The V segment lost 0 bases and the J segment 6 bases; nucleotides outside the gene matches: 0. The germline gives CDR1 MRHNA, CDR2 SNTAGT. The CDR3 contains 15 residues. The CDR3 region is CASSDSTSGGDTQYF. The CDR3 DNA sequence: TGTGCCAGCAGTGACTCGACTAGCGGGGGGGATACGCAGTATTTT.

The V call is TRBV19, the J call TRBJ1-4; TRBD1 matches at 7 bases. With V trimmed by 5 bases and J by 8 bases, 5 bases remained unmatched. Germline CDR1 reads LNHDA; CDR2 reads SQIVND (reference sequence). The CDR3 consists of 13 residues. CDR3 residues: CASSGQVKEKLFF. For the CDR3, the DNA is TGTGCCAGTAGTGGACAGGTAAAAGAAAAACTGTTTTTT.

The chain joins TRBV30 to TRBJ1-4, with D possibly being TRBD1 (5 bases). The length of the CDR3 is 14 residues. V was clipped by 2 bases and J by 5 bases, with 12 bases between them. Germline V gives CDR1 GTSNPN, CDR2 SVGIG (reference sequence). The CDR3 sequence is CAWSPGLLNEKLFF. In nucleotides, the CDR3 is TGTGCCTGGAGTCCGGGACTCCTGAATGAAAAACTGTTTTTT.

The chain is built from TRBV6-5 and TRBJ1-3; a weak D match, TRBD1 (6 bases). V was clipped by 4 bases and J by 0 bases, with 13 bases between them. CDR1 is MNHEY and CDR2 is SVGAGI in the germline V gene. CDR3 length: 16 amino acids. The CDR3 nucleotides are TGTGCCAGCAGTTCGTACGACAGGAGCTCTGGAAACACCATATATTTT. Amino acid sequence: CASSSYDRSSGNTIYF.

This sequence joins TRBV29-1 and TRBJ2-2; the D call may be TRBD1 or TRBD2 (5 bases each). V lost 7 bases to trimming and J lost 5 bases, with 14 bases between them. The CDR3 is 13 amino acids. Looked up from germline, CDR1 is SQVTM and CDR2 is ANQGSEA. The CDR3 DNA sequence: TGCAGCGCGGGGCAGAAAGGGACCGGGGAGCTGTTTTTT. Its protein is CSAGQKGTGELFF.

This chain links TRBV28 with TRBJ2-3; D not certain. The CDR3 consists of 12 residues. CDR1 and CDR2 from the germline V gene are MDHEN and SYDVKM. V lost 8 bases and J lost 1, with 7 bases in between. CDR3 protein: CASGPRTDTQYF. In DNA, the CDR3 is TGTGCCAGCGGGCCTCGCACAGATACGCAGTATTTT.

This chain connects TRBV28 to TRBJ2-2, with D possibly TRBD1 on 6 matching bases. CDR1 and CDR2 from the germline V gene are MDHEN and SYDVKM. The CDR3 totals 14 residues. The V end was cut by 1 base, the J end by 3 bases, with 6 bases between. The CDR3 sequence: CASSLYRDTGELFF. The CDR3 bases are TGTGCCAGCAGTTTATACAGGGACACCGGGGAGCTGTTTTTT.

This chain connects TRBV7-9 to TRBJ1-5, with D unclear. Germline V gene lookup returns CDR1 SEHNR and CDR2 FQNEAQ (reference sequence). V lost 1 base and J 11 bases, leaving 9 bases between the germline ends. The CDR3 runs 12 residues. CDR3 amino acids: CASSLDGVAQHF. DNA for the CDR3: TGTGCCAGCAGCTTAGATGGGGTGGCCCAGCATTTT.

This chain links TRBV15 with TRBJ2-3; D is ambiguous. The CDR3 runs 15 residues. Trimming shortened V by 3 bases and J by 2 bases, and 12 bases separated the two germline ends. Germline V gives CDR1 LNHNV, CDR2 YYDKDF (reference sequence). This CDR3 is CATSSVVGNTDTQYF. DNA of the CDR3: TGTGCCACCAGCAGTGTGGTTGGGAACACAGATACGCAGTATTTT.

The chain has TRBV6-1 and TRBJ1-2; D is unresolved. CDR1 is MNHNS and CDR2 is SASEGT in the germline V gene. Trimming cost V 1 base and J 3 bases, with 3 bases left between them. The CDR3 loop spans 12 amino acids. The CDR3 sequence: CASSEVDYGYTF. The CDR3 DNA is TGTGCCAGCAGTGAAGTGGACTATGGCTACACCTTC.

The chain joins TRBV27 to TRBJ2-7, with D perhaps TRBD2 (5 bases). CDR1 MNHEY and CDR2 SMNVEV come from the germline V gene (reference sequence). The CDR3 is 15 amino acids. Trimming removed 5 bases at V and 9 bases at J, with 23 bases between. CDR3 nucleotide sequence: TGTGCCAGCAGTCCGAGGGAGCTCCAGGTTGGCTGGCAGTACTTC. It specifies CASSPRELQVGWQYF.

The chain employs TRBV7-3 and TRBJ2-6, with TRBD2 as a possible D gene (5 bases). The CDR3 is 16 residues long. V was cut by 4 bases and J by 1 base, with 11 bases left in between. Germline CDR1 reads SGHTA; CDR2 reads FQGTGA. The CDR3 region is CASSSDLGSGANVLTF. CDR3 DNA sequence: TGTGCCAGCAGCTCGGACTTAGGGTCTGGGGCCAACGTCCTGACTTTC.

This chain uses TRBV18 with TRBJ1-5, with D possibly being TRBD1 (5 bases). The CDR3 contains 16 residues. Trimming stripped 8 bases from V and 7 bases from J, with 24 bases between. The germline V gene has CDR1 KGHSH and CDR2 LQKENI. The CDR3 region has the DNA TGTGCCAGCACTCTTTCTGGACGGGGGATGGGGCAGCCCCAGCATTTT. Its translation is CASTLSGRGMGQPQHF. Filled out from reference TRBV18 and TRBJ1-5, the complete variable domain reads NAGVMQNPRHLVRRRGQEARLRCSPMKGHSHVYWYRQLPEEGLKFMVYLQKENIIDESGMPKERFSAEFPKEGPSILRIQQVVRGDSAAYFCASTLSGRGMGQPQHFGDGTRLSIL.

CDR3 protein: CASSPNRGTGGKHRNQPQHF. In DNA form, the CDR3 reads TGTGCCAGCAGTCCGAACCGCGGGACAGGGGGTAAACATCGCAATCAGCCCCAGCATTTT. The chain has TRBV27 and TRBJ1-5, with 11 bases matching TRBD1. The CDR3 runs 20 residues. V gave up 5 bases and J gave up 2 bases; unmatched junction bases: 17. Germline CDR1 and CDR2: MNHEY and SMNVEV (reference sequence).

The CDR3 is CATSRGRNEQFF. The CDR3 DNA reads as TGTGCCACCAGCAGAGGGAGGAATGAGCAGTTCTTC. This sequence joins TRBV15 and TRBJ2-1, with a possible D match to TRBD2 (5 bases). This CDR3 contains 12 residues. The germline CDR1 and CDR2 sequences are LNHNV and YYDKDF (reference sequence). The V end was cut by 1 base, the J end by 7 bases, with 5 bases between.

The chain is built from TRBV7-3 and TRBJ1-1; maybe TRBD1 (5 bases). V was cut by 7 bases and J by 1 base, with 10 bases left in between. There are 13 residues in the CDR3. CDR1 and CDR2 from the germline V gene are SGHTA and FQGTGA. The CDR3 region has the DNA TGTGCCAGCAAGGGTACAGGGAACACTGAAGCTTTCTTT. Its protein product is CASKGTGNTEAFF. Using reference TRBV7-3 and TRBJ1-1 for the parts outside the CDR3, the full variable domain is GAGVSQTPSNKVTEKGKYVELRCDPISGHTALYWYRQSLGQGPEFLIYFQGTGAADDSGLPNDRFFAVRPEGSVSTLKIQRTERGDSAVYLCASKGTGNTEAFFGQGTRLTVV.

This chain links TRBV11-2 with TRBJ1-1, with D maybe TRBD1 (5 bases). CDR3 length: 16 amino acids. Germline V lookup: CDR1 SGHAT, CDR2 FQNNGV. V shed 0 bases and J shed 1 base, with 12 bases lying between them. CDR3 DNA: TGTGCCAGCAGCTTAGATCTCGGACATGGGAACACTGAAGCTTTCTTT. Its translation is CASSLDLGHGNTEAFF.

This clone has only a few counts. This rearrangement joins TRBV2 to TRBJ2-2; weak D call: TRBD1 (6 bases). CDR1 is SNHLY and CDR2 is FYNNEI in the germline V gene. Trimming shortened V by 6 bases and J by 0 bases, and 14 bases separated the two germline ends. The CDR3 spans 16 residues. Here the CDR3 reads CASSPKTGANTGELFF. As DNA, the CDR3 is TGTGCCAGCAGCCCGAAGACAGGCGCGAACACCGGGGAGCTGTTTTTT. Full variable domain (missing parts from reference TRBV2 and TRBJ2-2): EPEVTQTPSHQVTQMGQEVILRCVPISNHLYFYWYRQILGQKVEFLVSFYNNEISEKSEIFDDQFSVERPDGSNFTLKIRSTKLEDSAMYFCASSPKTGANTGELFFGEGSRLTVL.

CDR3 coding DNA: TGTGCCAGCAGTTCCACCGGGACAGGGGGCTTGGTGTCAGTTTACACCTTC. Translating it yields CASSSTGTGGLVSVYTF. The chain employs TRBV28 and TRBJ1-2; 12 bases are a match to TRBD1. J gave up 11 bases and V 4 bases, and 17 bases lay outside the gene matches. From germline, CDR1 is MDHEN and CDR2 SYDVKM. There are 17 residues in the CDR3.

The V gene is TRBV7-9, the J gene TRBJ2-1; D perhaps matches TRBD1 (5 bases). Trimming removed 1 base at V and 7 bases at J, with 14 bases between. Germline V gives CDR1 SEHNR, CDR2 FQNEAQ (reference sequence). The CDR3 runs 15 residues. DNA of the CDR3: TGTGCCAGCAGCTTAGAGTTTTGGACAACTAATGAGCAGTTCTTC. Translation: CASSLEFWTTNEQFF.

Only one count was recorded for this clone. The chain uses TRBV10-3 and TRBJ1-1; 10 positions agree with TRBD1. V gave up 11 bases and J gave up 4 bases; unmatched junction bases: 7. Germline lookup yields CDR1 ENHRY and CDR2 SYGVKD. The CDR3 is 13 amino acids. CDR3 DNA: TGTGCCGCTGGGACAGGGGACGGCACTGAAGCTTTCTTT. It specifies CAAGTGDGTEAFF.

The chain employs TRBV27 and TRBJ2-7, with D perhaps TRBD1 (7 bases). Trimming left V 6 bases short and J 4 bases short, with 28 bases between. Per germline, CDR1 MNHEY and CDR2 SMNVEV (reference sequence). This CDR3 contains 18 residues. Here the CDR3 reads CASRGYDFAGGTGYEQYF. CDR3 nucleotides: TGTGCCAGCAGGGGTTACGATTTCGCAGGGGGGACGGGGTACGAGCAGTACTTC.

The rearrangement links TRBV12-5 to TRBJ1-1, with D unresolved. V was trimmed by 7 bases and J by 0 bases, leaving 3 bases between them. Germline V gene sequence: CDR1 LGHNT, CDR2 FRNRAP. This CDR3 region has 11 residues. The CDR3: CASEMNTEAFF. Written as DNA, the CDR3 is TGTGCTAGTGAAATGAACACTGAAGCTTTCTTT. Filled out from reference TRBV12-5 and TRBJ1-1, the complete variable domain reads DARVTQTPRHKVTEMGQEVTMRCQPILGHNTVFWYRQTMMQGLELLAYFRNRAPLDDSGMPKDRFSAEMPDATLATLKIQPSEPRDSAVYFCASEMNTEAFFGQGTRLTVV.

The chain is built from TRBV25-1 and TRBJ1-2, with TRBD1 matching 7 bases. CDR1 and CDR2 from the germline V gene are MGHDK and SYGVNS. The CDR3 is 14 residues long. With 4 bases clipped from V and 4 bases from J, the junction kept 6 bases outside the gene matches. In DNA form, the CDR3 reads TGTGCCAGCAGTGCAGGGGACAGCGTCTATGGCTACACCTTC. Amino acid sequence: CASSAGDSVYGYTF.

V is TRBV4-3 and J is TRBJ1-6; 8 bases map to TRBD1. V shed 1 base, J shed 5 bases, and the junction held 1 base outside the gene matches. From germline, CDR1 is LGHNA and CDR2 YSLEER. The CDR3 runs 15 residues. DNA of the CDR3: TGCGCCAGCAGCCAAGGGACAGGGAATAATTCACCCCTCCACTTT. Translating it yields CASSQGTGNNSPLHF.

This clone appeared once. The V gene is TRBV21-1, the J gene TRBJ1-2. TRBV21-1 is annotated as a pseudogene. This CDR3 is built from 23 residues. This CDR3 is CASSKRLNRRPLDDRPPNYGYTF. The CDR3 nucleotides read TGTGCCAGCAGCAAGAGATTGAACAGGAGGCCTTTAGACGACCGCCCCCCTAACTATGGCTACACCTTC.

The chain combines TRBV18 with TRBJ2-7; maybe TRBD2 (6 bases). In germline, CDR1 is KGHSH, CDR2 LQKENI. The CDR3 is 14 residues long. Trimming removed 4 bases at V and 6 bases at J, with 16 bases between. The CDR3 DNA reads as TGTGCCAGCTCACTGACTCAGGGAGGAGGCGAGCAGTACTTC. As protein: CASSLTQGGGEQYF.